The source of this T cell receptor (beta chain) is a study of blood T cells in healthy people across ages. A sample-barcoded 5' primer and a J-beta primer mix were used in a second PCR of roughly 6 to 12 cycles. TCRdb used MiXCR to reprocess the 5' RACE reads, holding one entry per CDR3 protein. The repertoire consists of some 1.5 million distinct CDR3 sequences, with 28% occurring once and the leading ten covering about 7.7%. V was pared by 6 bases and J by 5 bases, with 14 bases between. Germline CDR1 and CDR2: PRHDT and FYEKMQ (reference sequence). The CDR3 has 14 amino acids. The chain joins TRBV13 to TRBJ2-4; the D gene is possibly TRBD2 (6 bases). The clonotype comes from a woman younger than 45 in good health. Source material: blood. CDR3 nucleotides: TGTGCCAGCAGGAACGCAGGAGGGCAAAACATTCAGTACTTC. Translating it yields CASRNAGGQNIQYF.